Given below is one T cell receptor (beta chain) in context. Its specificity is unknown. Autoimmune disease history or systemic immunosuppression led to patients being barred. These data belong to a study of OX40 agonist ivuxolimab in advanced cancers. Study at large: Averaging 60 years in age, with a range of roughly 20 to 90, the cohort was about 83% male.

Study results and caveats: Mean expanded clone counts were higher in CD8+ than CD4+ T cells.

TCRdb's table, derived via immunoSEQ multiplex PCR, lists solely in-frame clones and lacks some. This table has some 40,000 clones, roughly 89% appearing once. The receptor was derived from an adult with an advanced solid tumor such as melanoma, head and neck, liver or kidney cancer. Sequences were derived from CD4+ or CD8+ T cells sorted from blood, sampled in a trial of the OX40 agonist ivuxolimab.

CDR3 coding DNA: TGTGCCAGTTCGGGGAGCTCCTACAATGAGCAGTTCTTC. Protein: CASSGSSYNEQFF. V and J are TRBV19 and TRBJ2-1; TRBD2 might be the D (5 bases). The length of the CDR3 is 13 residues. The V gene lost 8 bases and the J gene lost 0 bases, with 8 bases spanning the gap. In germline, CDR1 is LNHDA, CDR2 SQIVND (reference sequence). Based on the CDR3 plus reference TRBV19 and TRBJ2-1, the full variable domain is DGGITQSPKYLFRKEGQNVTLSCEQNLNHDAMYWYRQDPGQGLRLIYYSQIVNDFQKGDIAEGYSVSREKKESFPLTVTSAQKNPTAFYLCASSGSSYNEQFFGPGTRLTVL.